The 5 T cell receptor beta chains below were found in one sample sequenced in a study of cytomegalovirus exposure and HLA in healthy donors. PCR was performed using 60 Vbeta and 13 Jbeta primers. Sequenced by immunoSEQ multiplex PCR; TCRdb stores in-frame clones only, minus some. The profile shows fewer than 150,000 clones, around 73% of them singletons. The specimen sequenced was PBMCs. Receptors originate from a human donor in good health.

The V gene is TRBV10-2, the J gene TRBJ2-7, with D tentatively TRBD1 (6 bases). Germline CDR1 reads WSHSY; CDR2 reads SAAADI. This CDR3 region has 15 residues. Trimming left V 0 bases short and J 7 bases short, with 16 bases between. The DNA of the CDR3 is TGCGCCAGCAGTGAGTCGAATTACAGGGTGGGTGAGCAGTACTTC. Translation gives CASSESNYRVGEQYF.

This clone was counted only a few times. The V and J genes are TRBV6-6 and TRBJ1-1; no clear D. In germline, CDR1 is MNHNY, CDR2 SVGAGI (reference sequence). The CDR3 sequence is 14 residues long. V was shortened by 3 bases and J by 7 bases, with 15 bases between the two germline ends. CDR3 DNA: TGTGCCAGCAGTTATCTGGGATCGAGCGGTGAAGCTTTCTTT. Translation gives CASSYLGSSGEAFF.

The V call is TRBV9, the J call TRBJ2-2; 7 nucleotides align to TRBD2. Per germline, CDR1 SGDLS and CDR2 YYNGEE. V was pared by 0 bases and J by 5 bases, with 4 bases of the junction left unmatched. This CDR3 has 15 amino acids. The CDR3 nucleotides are TGTGCCAGCAGCGTAGTTGGGGGGGGAACCGGGGAGCTGTTTTTT. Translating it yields CASSVVGGGTGELFF.

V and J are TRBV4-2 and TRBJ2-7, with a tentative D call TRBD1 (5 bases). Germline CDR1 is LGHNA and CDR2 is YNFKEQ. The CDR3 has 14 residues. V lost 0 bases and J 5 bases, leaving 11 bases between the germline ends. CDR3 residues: CASSQEGRVHEQYF. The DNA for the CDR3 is TGTGCCAGCAGCCAAGAGGGCAGGGTCCACGAGCAGTACTTC.

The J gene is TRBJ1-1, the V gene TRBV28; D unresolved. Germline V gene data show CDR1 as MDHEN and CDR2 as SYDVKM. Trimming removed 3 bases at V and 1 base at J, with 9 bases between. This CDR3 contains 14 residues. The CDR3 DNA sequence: TGTGCCAGCAGTTTCAGACACTCGAACACTGAAGCTTTCTTT. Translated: CASSFRHSNTEAFF.